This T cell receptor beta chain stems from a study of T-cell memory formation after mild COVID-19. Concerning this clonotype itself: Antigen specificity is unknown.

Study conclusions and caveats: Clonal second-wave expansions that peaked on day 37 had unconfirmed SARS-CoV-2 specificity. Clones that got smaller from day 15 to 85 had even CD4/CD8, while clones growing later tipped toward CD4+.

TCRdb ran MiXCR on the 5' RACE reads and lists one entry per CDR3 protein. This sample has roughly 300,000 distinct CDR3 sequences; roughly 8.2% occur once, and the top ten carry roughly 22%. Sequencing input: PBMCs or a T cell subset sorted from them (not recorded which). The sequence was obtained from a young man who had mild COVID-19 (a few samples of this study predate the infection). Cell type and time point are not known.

The CDR3 nucleotides read TGTGCCAGCAGTCTAGCGGGGGGGCCGACAGATACGCAGTATTTT. Its protein is CASSLAGGPTDTQYF. The chain is built from TRBV6-2 or TRBV6-3 and TRBJ2-3; TRBD2 matches 12 bases. The germline gives CDR1 MNHEY, CDR2 SVGEGT. The CDR3 has 15 residues. V was clipped by 5 bases and J by 3 bases; unmatched bases: 3.